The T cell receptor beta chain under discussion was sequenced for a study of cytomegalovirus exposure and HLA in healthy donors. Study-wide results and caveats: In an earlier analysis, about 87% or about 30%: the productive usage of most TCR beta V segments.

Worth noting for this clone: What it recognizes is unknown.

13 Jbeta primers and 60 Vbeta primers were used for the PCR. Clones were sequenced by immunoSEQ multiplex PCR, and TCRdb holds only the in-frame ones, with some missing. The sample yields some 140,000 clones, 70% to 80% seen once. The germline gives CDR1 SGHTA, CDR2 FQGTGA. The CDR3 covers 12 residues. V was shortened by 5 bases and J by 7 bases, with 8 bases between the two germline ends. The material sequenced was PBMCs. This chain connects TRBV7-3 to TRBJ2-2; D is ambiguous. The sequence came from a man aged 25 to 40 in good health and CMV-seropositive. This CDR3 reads CASSGLGGELFF. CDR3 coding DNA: TGTGCCAGCAGCGGTCTAGGCGGGGAGCTGTTTTTT.